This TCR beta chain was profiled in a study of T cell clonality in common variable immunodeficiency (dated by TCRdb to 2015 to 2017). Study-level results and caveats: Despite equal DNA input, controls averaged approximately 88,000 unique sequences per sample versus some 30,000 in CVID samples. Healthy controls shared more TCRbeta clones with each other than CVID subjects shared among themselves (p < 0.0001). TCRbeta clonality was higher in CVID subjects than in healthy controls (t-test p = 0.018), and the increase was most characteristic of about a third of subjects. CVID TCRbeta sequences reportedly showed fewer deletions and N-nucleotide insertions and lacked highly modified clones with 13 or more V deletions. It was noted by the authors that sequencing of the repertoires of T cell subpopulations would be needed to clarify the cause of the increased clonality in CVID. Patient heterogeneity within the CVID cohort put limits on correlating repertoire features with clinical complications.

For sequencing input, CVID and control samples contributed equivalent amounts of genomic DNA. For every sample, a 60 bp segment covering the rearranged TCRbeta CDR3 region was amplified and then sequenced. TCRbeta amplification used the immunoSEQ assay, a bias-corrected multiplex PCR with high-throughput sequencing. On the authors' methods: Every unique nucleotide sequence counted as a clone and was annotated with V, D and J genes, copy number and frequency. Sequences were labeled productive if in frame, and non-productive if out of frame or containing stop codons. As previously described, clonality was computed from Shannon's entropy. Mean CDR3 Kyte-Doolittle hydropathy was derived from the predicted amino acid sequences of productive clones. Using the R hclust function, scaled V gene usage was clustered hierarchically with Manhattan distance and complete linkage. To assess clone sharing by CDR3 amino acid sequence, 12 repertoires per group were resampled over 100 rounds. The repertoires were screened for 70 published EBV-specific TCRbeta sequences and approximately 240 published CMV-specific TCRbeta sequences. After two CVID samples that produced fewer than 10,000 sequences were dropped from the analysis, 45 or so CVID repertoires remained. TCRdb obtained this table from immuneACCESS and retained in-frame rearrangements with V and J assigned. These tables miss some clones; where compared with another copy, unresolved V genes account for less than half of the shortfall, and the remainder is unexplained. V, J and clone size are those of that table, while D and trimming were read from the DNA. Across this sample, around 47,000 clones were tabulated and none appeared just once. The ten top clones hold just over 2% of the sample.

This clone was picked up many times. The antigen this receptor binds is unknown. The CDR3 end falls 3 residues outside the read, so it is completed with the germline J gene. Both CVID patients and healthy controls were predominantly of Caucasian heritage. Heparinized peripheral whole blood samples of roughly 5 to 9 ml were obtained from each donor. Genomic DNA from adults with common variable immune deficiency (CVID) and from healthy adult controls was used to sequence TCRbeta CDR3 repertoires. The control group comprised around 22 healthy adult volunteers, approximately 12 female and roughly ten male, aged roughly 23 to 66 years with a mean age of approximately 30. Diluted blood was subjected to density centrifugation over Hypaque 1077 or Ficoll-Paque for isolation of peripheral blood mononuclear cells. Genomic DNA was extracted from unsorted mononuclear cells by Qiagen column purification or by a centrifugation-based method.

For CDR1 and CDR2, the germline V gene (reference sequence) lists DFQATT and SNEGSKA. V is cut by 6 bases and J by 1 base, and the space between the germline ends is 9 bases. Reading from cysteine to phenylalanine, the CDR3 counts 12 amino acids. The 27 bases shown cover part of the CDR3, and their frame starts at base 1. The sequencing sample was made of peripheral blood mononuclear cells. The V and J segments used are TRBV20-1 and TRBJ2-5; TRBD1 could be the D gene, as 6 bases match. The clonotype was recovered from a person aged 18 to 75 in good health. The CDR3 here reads CSAPDSQETQYF. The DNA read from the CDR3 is TGCAGTGCCCCGGACAGCCAAGAGACC.